The 20 T cell receptor beta chains below all came from one sample that was sequenced in a study of cytomegalovirus exposure and HLA in healthy donors. This PCR relied on a set of 60 Vbeta primers and 13 Jbeta primers. Here immunoSEQ multiplex PCR was the method, and the copy in TCRdb shows in-frame clones only, minus some. The sample yields fewer than 100,000 clones, under 9% seen once. Sequences were obtained from PBMCs. The receptors shown here come from a man aged 50 or older in good health and CMV-seronegative.

This clone was recorded a few times. The chain has TRBV28 and TRBJ1-2, with TRBD1 matching 7 bases. The CDR3 consists of 13 residues. The junction had 3 bases not matched to a gene; V was cut back by 4 bases and J by 4 bases. CDR1 is MDHEN, CDR2 SYDVKM, per germline. The CDR3 DNA reads as TGTGCCAGCAGTTACGACAGGGTCTATGGCTACACCTTC. It translates to CASSYDRVYGYTF.

This chain connects TRBV27 to TRBJ1-2, with D tentatively TRBD1 (6 bases). The CDR3 runs 16 residues. Germline CDR1 and CDR2: MNHEY and SMNVEV (reference sequence). V was cut by 0 bases and J by 2 bases, with 13 bases left in between. The CDR3, as DNA: TGTGCCAGCAGTTTATCTGACCCCACAGGGAACTATGGCTACACCTTC. It encodes CASSLSDPTGNYGYTF.

In its sample, this clone was seen a few times. This sequence joins TRBV6-1 and TRBJ2-5, with a weak D call TRBD2 (6 bases). This CDR3 spans 14 amino acids. Germline V gene lookup returns CDR1 MNHNS and CDR2 SASEGT. Trimming shortened V by 7 bases and J by 7 bases, and 19 bases separated the two germline ends. Here the CDR3 reads CASNYGGIGGTQYF. CDR3 in DNA: TGTGCCAGCAACTATGGCGGGATCGGCGGGACCCAGTACTTC.

This clone showed up just a few times. V usage is TRBV7-8 and J usage is TRBJ2-2; D is possibly TRBD2 (6 bases). The germline CDR1 and CDR2 sequences are SGHVS and FQNEAQ. V was clipped by 3 bases and J by 6 bases, with 8 bases between them. This CDR3 is 13 amino acids long. The CDR3 loop is CASSFREAGELFF. The CDR3 DNA reads as TGTGCCAGCAGCTTCAGGGAGGCCGGGGAGCTGTTTTTT.

In this sample, this clone turned up a few times. CDR3 loop: CASSPSGRAADTQYF. As DNA, the CDR3 is TGTGCCAGCAGCCCTAGCGGGAGGGCGGCAGATACGCAGTATTTT. The chain recombines TRBV7-2 with TRBJ2-3, with 12 bases matching TRBD2. The CDR3 extends over 15 amino acids. V trimming: 5 bases; J trimming: 4 bases; junction bases outside the gene matches: 4. Germline V gene sequence: CDR1 SGHTA, CDR2 FQGNSA. Complete variable domain (other parts from reference TRBV7-2 and TRBJ2-3): GAGVSQSPSNKVTEKGKDVELRCDPISGHTALYWYRQSLGQGLEFLIYFQGNSAPDKSGLPSDRFSAERTGGSVSTLTIQRTQQEDSAVYLCASSPSGRAADTQYFGPGTRLTVL.

This rearrangement joins TRBV7-9 to TRBJ1-1, with a weak D call TRBD1 (5 bases). The germline V and J ends were trimmed by 3 bases and 1 base, with 9 bases remaining between them. The CDR3 runs 14 residues. CDR1 and CDR2 from the germline V gene are SEHNR and FQNEAQ (reference sequence). CDR3 protein: CASSFQGGNTEAFF. The CDR3 nucleotides read TGTGCCAGCAGCTTTCAGGGTGGGAACACTGAAGCTTTCTTT.

This chain joins TRBV6-1 and TRBJ2-2, with a weak D call TRBD1 (6 bases). V dropped 7 bases and J dropped 7 bases, with 16 bases sitting between them. CDR3 length: 14 residues. Germline V gene sequence: CDR1 MNHNS, CDR2 SASEGT. The chain's CDR3 is CASTSWGLSGELFF. The CDR3 DNA reads TGTGCCAGCACCTCCTGGGGGCTAAGCGGGGAGCTGTTTTTT.

This clone showed up just a few times. V is TRBV28 and J is TRBJ2-5; D remains unclear. V lost 5 bases and J lost 5, with 9 bases in between. The length of the CDR3 is 12 residues. Germline values: CDR1 MDHEN, CDR2 SYDVKM. The CDR3 spells CASSEQTETQYF. The CDR3 DNA reads TGTGCCAGCAGTGAACAGACGGAGACCCAGTACTTC.

This clone has only a few counts. The chain combines TRBV18 with TRBJ2-5, with 9 bases that match TRBD2. V trimming: 3 bases; J trimming: 5 bases; junction bases outside the gene matches: 10. This CDR3 region has 16 residues. The germline V gene encodes CDR1 KGHSH and CDR2 LQKENI. CDR3 sequence: CASSPQASGTPETQYF. As DNA, the CDR3 is TGTGCCAGCTCACCCCAGGCTAGCGGGACACCTGAGACCCAGTACTTC.

This clone was seen only a few times. This sequence joins TRBV5-1 and TRBJ2-7, with D perhaps TRBD2 (7 bases). CDR3 length equals 15 residues. CDR1 is SGHRS and CDR2 is YFSETQ in the germline V gene. V was cut by 0 bases and J by 3 bases, with 13 bases left in between. CDR3 residues: CASSLAAGEGYEQYF. The DNA for the CDR3 is TGCGCCAGCAGCTTGGCCGCAGGGGAGGGCTACGAGCAGTACTTC.

The chain has TRBV27 and TRBJ2-3, with 15 bases fitting TRBD2. Germline lookup yields CDR1 MNHEY and CDR2 SMNVEV (reference sequence). The CDR3 sequence is 17 residues long. Trimming at V came to 5 bases and at J to 9 bases, leaving 12 bases not matched to a gene. CDR3 loop: CASSGTSGGFRGRTQYF. The DNA of the CDR3 is TGTGCCAGCAGTGGGACTAGCGGGGGGTTCAGGGGTCGGACGCAGTATTTT.

This clone was seen only a few times. The rearrangement uses TRBV19 and TRBJ2-7, with 8 bases aligning to TRBD1. Germline V CDR1 and CDR2: LNHDA, SQIVND (reference sequence). The CDR3 is 13 amino acids. With V trimmed by 6 bases and J by 6 bases, 7 bases remained unmatched. The CDR3 here is CASSGQGIFEQYF. The CDR3 bases are TGTGCCAGTAGCGGACAGGGCATTTTCGAGCAGTACTTC.

This chain uses TRBV5-8 with TRBJ2-1; TRBD2 matches at 9 bases. J was trimmed by 6 bases and V by 1 base; bases with no gene match: 5. CDR1 and CDR2 from the germline V gene are SGHTS and YDEGEE. The CDR3 totals 15 residues. CDR3 in amino acids: CASSLLTSGPNEQFF. Written as DNA, the CDR3 is TGTGCCAGCAGCTTGCTTACTAGCGGGCCCAATGAGCAGTTCTTC. The variable domain in full, completed from reference TRBV5-8 and TRBJ2-1, reads EAGVTQSPTHLIKTRGQQATLRCSPISGHTSVYWYQQALGLGLQFLLWYDEGEERNRGNFPPRFSGRQFPNYSSELNVNALELEDSALYLCASSLLTSGPNEQFFGPGTRLTVL.

This clone was picked up a small number of times. The chain carries TRBV13 and TRBJ2-3; 10 bases map to TRBD2. V lost 7 bases to trimming and J lost 2 bases; unmatched junction nucleotides: 9. CDR1 and CDR2 (germline): PRHDT, FYEKMQ (reference sequence). This CDR3 is 16 amino acids long. The DNA for the CDR3 is TGTGCCAGCATGCGCGTCGGGACTAGCGTCACAGATACGCAGTATTTT. Translating it yields CASMRVGTSVTDTQYF.

V is TRBV7-2 and J is TRBJ1-2; 7 nucleotides agree with TRBD1. V dropped 1 base and J dropped 8; count of bases not matched to a gene: 13. The CDR3 runs to 16 residues. In germline, CDR1 is SGHTA, CDR2 FQGNSA. The CDR3 reads CASSLGYGEGAGGYTF. The DNA of the CDR3 is TGTGCCAGCAGCTTAGGGTATGGAGAGGGGGCCGGGGGCTACACCTTC. Full variable domain (outside the CDR3, taken from reference TRBV7-2 and TRBJ1-2): GAGVSQSPSNKVTEKGKDVELRCDPISGHTALYWYRQSLGQGLEFLIYFQGNSAPDKSGLPSDRFSAERTGGSVSTLTIQRTQQEDSAVYLCASSLGYGEGAGGYTFGSGTRLTVV.

This chain joins TRBV30 and TRBJ2-7, with D maybe TRBD2 (5 bases). Germline CDR1 GTSNPN, CDR2 SVGIG (reference sequence). Deletions cut 0 bases from V and 7 bases from J, with 13 bases between. The CDR3 spans 13 residues. DNA for the CDR3: TGTGCCTGGAGTGTAAGCGGCCTGGGGGAGCAGTACTTC. Translating gives CAWSVSGLGEQYF.

This clone was recorded a few times. This rearrangement joins TRBV6-5 to TRBJ1-6; D gene ambiguous. CDR3 length: 15 residues. CDR1 is MNHEY, CDR2 SVGAGI, per germline. The V gene lost 6 bases and the J gene lost 4 bases, with 13 bases spanning the gap. The CDR3 loop reads CASRPGSAYNSPLHF. CDR3 in DNA: TGTGCCAGCAGACCAGGCTCGGCTTATAATTCACCCCTCCACTTT.

Only a few counts were recorded for this clone. The V and J genes are TRBV5-4 and TRBJ2-3; maybe TRBD1 (5 bases). In germline, CDR1 is SGHNT, CDR2 YYREEE (reference sequence). This CDR3 spans 15 amino acids. The V end was cut by 0 bases, the J end by 1 base, with 9 bases between. This chain's CDR3 is CASSLELTGTDTQYF. CDR3 DNA sequence: TGTGCCAGCAGCTTGGAATTGACAGGCACAGATACGCAGTATTTT.

This clone has at least ten counts. This chain links TRBV28 with TRBJ1-5, with D maybe TRBD1 (5 bases). CDR1 is MDHEN, CDR2 SYDVKM, per germline. This CDR3 has 15 residues. V lost 4 bases, J lost 0 bases, and 10 bases lay in between. In DNA, the CDR3 is TGTGCCAGCAGTTCCGGGGGTTATAGCAATCAGCCCCAGCATTTT. Amino acid sequence: CASSSGGYSNQPQHF. Based on the CDR3 plus reference TRBV28 and TRBJ1-5, the full variable domain is DVKVTQSSRYLVKRTGEKVFLECVQDMDHENMFWYRQDPGLGLRLIYFSYDVKMKEKGDIPEGYSVSREKKERFSLILESASTNQTSMYLCASSSGGYSNQPQHFGDGTRLSIL.

As DNA, the CDR3 is TGTGCCAGCTCCAGACAGGGGATTGGATTAAATTCACCCCTCCACTTT. Its translation is CASSRQGIGLNSPLHF. The chain joins TRBV2 to TRBJ1-6, with 8 bases fitting TRBD1. CDR1 and CDR2 from the germline V gene are SNHLY and FYNNEI. V trimming: 8 bases; J trimming: 7 bases; junction bases outside the gene matches: 13. This CDR3 comprises 16 residues. Combining the CDR3 with reference TRBV2 and TRBJ1-6 gives the whole variable domain EPEVTQTPSHQVTQMGQEVILRCVPISNHLYFYWYRQILGQKVEFLVSFYNNEISEKSEIFDDQFSVERPDGSNFTLKIRSTKLEDSAMYFCASSRQGIGLNSPLHFGNGTRLTVT.